This T cell receptor beta chain was identified during a study of human T cells and chemical hapten exposure (dated by TCRdb to about 2021). Regarding the complete study: For sensitization, 2% DPC in acetone was applied to a roughly 2 cm by roughly 2 cm area of upper inner arm skin. Throughout the approximately 25-week study period, patients were also given weekly therapeutic DPC doses on the scalp. Patch testing was done on the upper back using Finn chambers containing 0.01% DPC, and results were scored after 6 days according to International Contact Dermatitis Research Group standards. The mostly female patient cohort included alopecia areata with under or over 50% scalp involvement, alopecia totalis and alopecia universalis. Libraries were pooled for sequencing, and variation in per-sample TCR yields was attributed mainly to small differences in library volumes within the pool. This study followed changes in the peripheral blood TCR repertoire in vivo during primary and secondary sensitization of alopecia patients to the hapten diphenylcyclopropenone (DPC). Blood samples were taken from patients before sensitization (week 0) and then at 2, 6 and about 24 weeks after DPC sensitization. Blood for TCR sequencing was provided by twenty-nine alopecia patients at one to four time points (pre-sensitization, 2, 6 and 24 weeks). Results and caveats for the whole study, not just this receptor: After repeated subsampling, the strength of the expansion versus patch-test correlation and the threshold at which it became significant changed. Expanded TCRs formed significantly more large CDR3 similarity clusters than pre-sensitization or healthy control sets, consistent with antigen-driven responses. Patch test score correlated positively with the number of PT1 expanded TCRs, reaching significance at thresholds 8, 16 and 32 but not at 4. DPC sensitization did not change the number of TCRs with a frequency above 1 in 1000, and there was no evidence of changes in global repertoire structure. Because all patients had alopecia, a presumed autoimmune disease, the immune response of the patients might differ from that of healthy individuals.

This clonotype turned up a few times. Its antigen remains unidentified. The record has no base qualities; no much larger clone is one base away. The library was built by means of RACE. The instrument given in TCRdb is NextSeq 500. Library preparation attached unique molecular identifiers to individual cDNA molecules for quantitative, reproducible TCR counting. For every blood RNA sample, sequencing covered both the TCR alpha and TCR beta chains. Per the original workflow: Samples had a median of 95,638 TCRs, with a range from roughly 23,224 to 700,000. The Decombinator software suite was used to annotate V, J and CDR3 in the TCR reads. To make PS versus PT1 abundance plots, every sample was subsampled to the same number of TCRs (28,000). Expanded TCRs were defined as absent before sensitization and observed at least eight times at the 2-week time point. TCRdb handled the public reads itself, with Q25 trimming in fastp and clone calling in MiXCR, and kept productive beta chains. Entries that share a CDR3 protein sequence are merged under the most common genes and DNA. The V and J calls follow TCRdb's processing rather than the paper's. This sample holds under 450,000 distinct CDR3 sequences; around 6% were observed only once. The ten largest clonotypes hold approximately 5.4% of the sample.

The time point label, as the study defines it: patch test 2, 6 weeks after DPC sensitization. The sample's treatment or condition label, in plain terms: therapeutic diphenylcyclopropenone sensitization with weekly scalp DPC. At every patch-test visit, the blood draw took place before the patch test was put on. Eligible patients were aged 18 to 70, diagnosed with alopecia, deemed suitable for DPC therapy, and excluded if pregnant. Total RNA was isolated from unfractionated whole blood collected in Tempus Blood RNA tubes. Trimming accounts for 3 bases at V and 6 bases at J, while the number of junction bases matched to no gene is 10. From a lookup of the germline V gene (reference sequence), CDR1 and CDR2 are DFQATT and SNEGSKA. The cysteine opens and the phenylalanine closes a CDR3 of 15 amino acids. Just CDR3 DNA is preserved here, 45 bases in frame from base 1.

This sample comprised whole blood, obtained in connection with sensitization to the hapten diphenylcyclopropenone (DPC). The receptor comes from a woman aged 18-29 years with alopecia areata. Some clones in this sample may be carry-over from other donors' samples. The chain uses TRBV20-1 and TRBJ1-4; the central 7 bases match TRBD1. The CDR3 protein sequence reads: CSASLPRGGDEKLFF. The DNA is TGCAGTGCTAGTCTCCCCAGAGGGGGCGATGAAAAACTGTTTTTT.